These 20 T cell receptor beta chains were all obtained from the same sample, sequenced in a study of identical twins. A single record per CDR3 protein comes from TCRdb applying MiXCR to the 5' RACE reads. The sample lists around 470,000 distinct CDR3 sequences, 12% to 15% seen once, with about 0.52% in the top ten. These data also featured in a second study, about yellow fever vaccine responses in identical twins.

The sample consisted of CD4+ T cells sorted from blood. These TCRs come from a woman aged 18 to 35 in good health.

This clonotype occurred a few times. The chain links TRBV14 to TRBJ1-6; D gene ambiguous. The ends were cut back, 0 bases at V and 9 bases at J, with 9 bases in the middle. Germline CDR1 SGHDN, CDR2 FVKESK. This CDR3 is built from 14 residues. Here the CDR3 reads CASSQEASVSPLHF. CDR3 sequence (DNA): TGTGCCAGCAGCCAAGAGGCCTCGGTTTCACCCCTCCACTTT.

The chain carries TRBV29-1 and TRBJ2-2; possible D gene TRBD2, 5 bases. Germline values: CDR1 SQVTM, CDR2 ANQGSEA. The ends were cut back, 5 bases at V and 5 bases at J, with 15 bases in the middle. This CDR3 region has 14 residues. CDR3 sequence (DNA): TGCAGCGTTCCTGGTCTAGCAACGACCGGGGAGCTGTTTTTT. Translating gives CSVPGLATTGELFF.

The chain couples TRBV6-5 to TRBJ2-7; TRBD2 agrees at 7 bases. The CDR3 covers 15 residues. The germline gives CDR1 MNHEY, CDR2 SVGAGI. V gave up 3 bases and J gave up 2 bases; unmatched junction bases: 7. CDR3 sequence: CASSYTVGGAYEQYF. In DNA, the CDR3 is TGTGCCAGCAGTTATACTGTGGGGGGGGCCTACGAGCAGTACTTC.

The sample holds many counts of this clonotype. The rearrangement links TRBV7-9 to TRBJ2-2; possibly TRBD1 for D (5 bases). The CDR3 totals 14 residues. Trimming removed 2 bases from V and 5 bases from J, with 9 bases in between. Germline values: CDR1 SEHNR, CDR2 FQNEAQ (reference sequence). CDR3 bases: TGTGCCAGCAGCTTAAAAGGGGCTACCGGGGAGCTGTTTTTT. Residues: CASSLKGATGELFF.

The V and J genes are TRBV2 and TRBJ1-5; D is unclear. The V end lost 7 bases, the J end lost 1 base, and 8 bases lay between the germline ends. There are 13 residues in the CDR3. Germline V lookup: CDR1 SNHLY, CDR2 FYNNEI. The chain's CDR3 is CASTADSNQPQHF. The CDR3 DNA reads TGTGCCAGCACTGCAGACAGCAATCAGCCCCAGCATTTT. Together with reference TRBV2 and TRBJ1-5, the CDR3 gives the full variable domain: EPEVTQTPSHQVTQMGQEVILRCVPISNHLYFYWYRQILGQKVEFLVSFYNNEISEKSEIFDDQFSVERPDGSNFTLKIRSTKLEDSAMYFCASTADSNQPQHFGDGTRLSIL.

The rearrangement links TRBV5-5 to TRBJ2-5, with D perhaps TRBD1 or TRBD2 (5 bases each). Trimming took off 0 bases at V and 2 bases at J, with 14 bases between the two ends. CDR1 SGHKS and CDR2 YYEKEE come from the germline V gene (reference sequence). The CDR3 extends over 16 amino acids. The CDR3 loop is CASSLVGVGGQETQYF. As DNA, the CDR3 is TGTGCCAGCAGCTTGGTTGGAGTTGGGGGTCAAGAGACCCAGTACTTC.

The chain carries TRBV6-1 and TRBJ2-7; no firm D call. Trimming took off 4 bases at V and 5 bases at J, with 15 bases between the two ends. This CDR3 is built from 14 residues. Germline V gives CDR1 MNHNS, CDR2 SASEGT. CDR3 sequence: CASSVPLGFDEQYF. CDR3 in DNA: TGTGCCAGCAGTGTACCCCTCGGGTTTGACGAGCAGTACTTC.

V and J are TRBV20-1 and TRBJ1-2; D may be TRBD1 (5 bases). The germline V gene encodes CDR1 DFQATT and CDR2 SNEGSKA (reference sequence). V lost 5 bases to trimming and J lost 8 bases, with 18 bases between them. CDR3 size: 13 residues. The CDR3 loop is CSAPPGLLRGYTF. The CDR3 region has the DNA TGCAGTGCTCCTCCGGGACTCCTAAGAGGCTACACCTTC.

This clonotype has only a few counts. The rearrangement uses TRBV15 and TRBJ2-5; 7 nucleotides line up with TRBD2. The CDR3 runs to 14 residues. Germline V gene sequence: CDR1 LNHNV, CDR2 YYDKDF (reference sequence). V lost 1 base, J lost 3 bases, and 2 bases stayed unmatched. This CDR3 reads CATSRGLAEETQYF. DNA for the CDR3: TGTGCCACCAGCAGAGGGCTAGCGGAAGAGACCCAGTACTTC. The full variable domain, in which reference TRBV15 and TRBJ2-5 provide the parts outside the CDR3, is DAMVIQNPRYQVTQFGKPVTLSCSQTLNHNVMYWYQQKSSQAPKLLFHYYDKDFNNEADTPDNFQSRRPNTSFCFLDIRSPGLGDTAMYLCATSRGLAEETQYFGPGTRLLVL.

V and J are TRBV11-2 and TRBJ1-2; a weak D match, TRBD1 (5 bases). This CDR3 spans 13 amino acids. The germline V and J ends were trimmed by 5 bases and 4 bases, with 11 bases remaining between them. Germline lookup yields CDR1 SGHAT and CDR2 FQNNGV. The CDR3 protein is CASSTGGFYGYTF. Here the CDR3 DNA reads TGTGCCAGCAGCACCGGGGGATTCTATGGCTACACCTTC.

This clonotype was counted between two and nine times. J is TRBJ1-4 and V is TRBV14, with 7 bases that match TRBD1. Losses at the gene ends were 4 bases for V and 3 bases for J; bases not matched to a gene: 2. Germline V gives CDR1 SGHDN, CDR2 FVKESK. The CDR3 is made up of 14 amino acids. The CDR3 here is CASSRDRPNEKLFF. The CDR3 DNA reads as TGTGCCAGCAGCCGGGACAGACCTAATGAAAAACTGTTTTTT. The variable domain in full, with the rest retrieved from reference TRBV14 and TRBJ1-4, is EAGVTQFPSHSVIEKGQTVTLRCDPISGHDNLYWYRRVMGKEIKFLLHFVKESKQDESGMPNNRFLAERTGGTYSTLKVQPAELEDSGVYFCASSRDRPNEKLFFGSGTQLSVL.

V gene TRBV6-5 combines with J gene TRBJ1-6; unclear D gene. The CDR3 length is 15 residues. Trimming removed 0 bases at V and 10 bases at J, with 13 bases between. The germline V gene has CDR1 MNHEY and CDR2 SVGAGI. CDR3 in DNA: TGTGCCAGCAGTTACTCCCCTCAAACAGACTCACCCCTCCACTTT. Amino acid sequence: CASSYSPQTDSPLHF.

V and J are TRBV2 and TRBJ2-3; D is perhaps TRBD2 (5 bases). Trimming removed 8 bases at V and 2 bases at J, with 17 bases between. The germline V gene encodes CDR1 SNHLY and CDR2 FYNNEI. This CDR3 is built from 15 residues. CDR3 loop: CASRERVGSTDTQYF. In DNA form, the CDR3 reads TGTGCCAGCCGAGAGAGGGTGGGATCCACAGATACGCAGTATTTT.

This clonotype was seen more than once but under ten times. A junction boundary mismatches the germline segment, possibly from a read error. This chain uses TRBV7-2 with TRBJ2-1; 10 positions match TRBD1. The germline CDR1 and CDR2 sequences are SGHTA and FQGNSA. The CDR3 runs 16 residues. The CDR3 DNA sequence: TGTGCCAGCAGCCTAGCCGGGACAGGGGTGGTTGATGAGCAGTTCTTC. It is translated as CASSLAGTGVVDEQFF.

This clonotype has a handful of counts. The V and J genes are TRBV28 and TRBJ2-7, with D hard to call. Germline CDR1 reads MDHEN; CDR2 reads SYDVKM. This CDR3 region has 12 residues. Trimming left V 4 bases short and J 4 bases short, with 8 bases between. CDR3 in amino acids: CASSSELYEQYF. Written as DNA, the CDR3 is TGTGCCAGCAGTTCGGAGCTTTACGAGCAGTACTTC.

The chain couples TRBV27 to TRBJ2-2; 8 bases match TRBD2. Germline CDR1 reads MNHEY; CDR2 reads SMNVEV (reference sequence). Losses at the gene ends were 6 bases for V and 5 bases for J; bases not matched to a gene: 11. The CDR3 spans 16 residues. CDR3 sequence: CASSRIAGRGTGELFF. In DNA form, the CDR3 reads TGTGCCAGCAGCCGAATAGCGGGGCGCGGTACCGGGGAGCTGTTTTTT.

In its sample, this clonotype was seen a few times. The rearrangement uses TRBV5-1 and TRBJ1-2, with 9 bases identical to TRBD1. This CDR3 spans 15 amino acids. V dropped 1 base and J dropped 7; count of bases not matched to a gene: 8. The germline V gene has CDR1 SGHRS and CDR2 YFSETQ. The CDR3 reads CASSLFEDRGGGYTF. Written as DNA, the CDR3 is TGCGCCAGCAGCTTGTTCGAGGACAGGGGTGGTGGCTACACCTTC.

This clonotype came up a few times. The chain has TRBV20-1 and TRBJ2-5; D is unclear. The CDR3 extends over 11 amino acids. Germline V lookup: CDR1 DFQATT, CDR2 SNEGSKA (reference sequence). V lost 4 bases and J 4 bases, leaving 7 bases between the germline ends. The CDR3: CSAILGETQYF. CDR3 nucleotides: TGCAGTGCTATATTAGGAGAGACCCAGTACTTC.

In this sample, this clonotype turned up a few times. The V and J genes are TRBV9 and TRBJ2-1, with a possible D match to TRBD2 (5 bases). Germline assignment: CDR1 SGDLS and CDR2 YYNGEE. Trimming stripped 0 bases from V and 6 bases from J, with 16 bases between. The CDR3 has 16 residues. CDR3 bases: TGTGCCAGCAGCGTAGAGAGTTGGCGGGCGAGCAATGAGCAGTTCTTC. Its protein product is CASSVESWRASNEQFF.

This sequence joins TRBV28 and TRBJ1-6; D ambiguous. The germline V gene has CDR1 MDHEN and CDR2 SYDVKM. The CDR3 is 15 amino acids. Between the trimmed V and J ends, which lost 3 bases and 9 bases, there was a span of 15 bases. DNA of the CDR3: TGTGCCAGCAGTTTTTTTGGGGATACCCTTTCACCCCTCCACTTT. Its translation is CASSFFGDTLSPLHF.